Described below is a single T cell receptor (beta chain) sequence and its context. This sample was included in a study of shared clonotypes between healthy human individuals. Study-wide background: For every donor, three CD4 naive, three CD4 memory, two CD8 naive and one CD8 memory plates were used.

Method: immunoSEQ multiplex PCR; TCRdb's copy keeps in-frame clones and lacks some. The sample has 950,000 to 1,300,000 clones, about three quarters seen once. The CDR3 runs to 15 residues. Trimming removed 2 bases at V and 6 bases at J, with 14 bases between. Per germline, CDR1 GTSNPN and CDR2 SVGIG (reference sequence). This sequence was found in a man between 18 and 29 years old in good health. Sequences were obtained from memory CD4+ T cells sorted from blood. Indicated subset: CD45RA-negative fraction. This chain uses TRBV30 with TRBJ1-6; the D is unclear. CDR3 nucleotides: TGTGCCTGGAGTATTGGAGCGGGCGGTAATTCACCCCTCCACTTT. Translated: CAWSIGAGGNSPLHF.